The 19 T cell receptor beta chains given below trace back to one sample, sequenced in a study of Graves' ophthalmopathy and Graves' hyperthyroidism. The authors amplified TCR beta CDR3 regions, and they did so from RNA transcripts for repertoire sequencing. Investigators did first-round RT-PCR with HTBI primers, then second-round multiplex PCR. A single record per CDR3 protein comes from TCRdb applying MiXCR to the multiplex PCR reads. Of approximately 150,000 distinct CDR3 sequences listed, roughly 36% are singletons. Sequencing used peripheral blood. The receptors here all came from a young man with Graves' ophthalmopathy.

The sample holds many counts of this clonotype. The V and J genes are TRBV28 and TRBJ1-6; D is uncertain. Germline loops: CDR1 MDHEN, CDR2 SYDVKM. Trimming took 5 bases from V and 7 from J, leaving 12 bases between them. The CDR3 runs 14 residues. CDR3 amino acids: CASSGGRGNSPLHF. DNA of the CDR3: TGTGCCAGCAGTGGAGGCCGAGGGAATTCACCCCTCCACTTT.

Many counts were recorded for this clonotype. The chain is built from TRBV6-2 or TRBV6-3 and TRBJ2-7; a weak D match, TRBD1 (5 bases). Looked up from germline, CDR1 is MNHEY and CDR2 is SVGEGT. Trimming stripped 0 bases from V and 2 bases from J, with 11 bases between. The CDR3 runs 15 residues. The CDR3 spells CASSYSETAAYEQYF. CDR3 bases: TGTGCCAGCAGTTACTCAGAGACAGCAGCCTACGAGCAGTACTTC.

This clonotype was found many times. The rearrangement links TRBV28 to TRBJ2-5, with D hard to call. Between the trimmed V and J ends, which lost 5 bases and 4 bases, there was a span of 8 bases. CDR3 length equals 12 residues. The germline gives CDR1 MDHEN, CDR2 SYDVKM. DNA of the CDR3: TGTGCCAGCAGTACCCCGGTAGAGACCCAGTACTTC. This sequence encodes CASSTPVETQYF.

In its sample, this clonotype was seen many times. The genes are TRBV10-3 and TRBJ2-7; D gene unclear. The length of the CDR3 is 14 residues. The germline V gene encodes CDR1 ENHRY and CDR2 SYGVKD. The ends were cut back, 2 bases at V and 2 bases at J, with 10 bases in the middle. As DNA, the CDR3 is TGTGCCATCAGTGAGGGAACAGCCACCTACGAGCAGTACTTC. This sequence encodes CAISEGTATYEQYF.

The V call is TRBV19, the J call TRBJ1-1; D call uncertain. The CDR3 consists of 14 residues. Trimming removed 8 bases at V and 2 bases at J, with 15 bases between. Per the germline V gene, CDR1 is LNHDA and CDR2 is SQIVND (reference sequence). As DNA, the CDR3 is TGTGCCAGTTTCTCCTCAGACATCAACACTGAAGCTTTCTTT. Its protein is CASFSSDINTEAFF. The full variable domain, completed using reference TRBV19 and TRBJ1-1, is DGGITQSPKYLFRKEGQNVTLSCEQNLNHDAMYWYRQDPGQGLRLIYYSQIVNDFQKGDIAEGYSVSREKKESFPLTVTSAQKNPTAFYLCASFSSDINTEAFFGQGTRLTVV.

This clonotype was counted at least ten times. The V gene is TRBV6-5, the J gene TRBJ1-5; D is perhaps TRBD1 (5 bases). The germline V and J ends were trimmed by 5 bases and 2 bases, with 13 bases remaining between them. In germline, CDR1 is MNHEY, CDR2 SVGAGI. The CDR3 is 15 amino acids. CDR3 DNA: TGTGCCAGCAGTCCCAGGGTACAAGGCAATCAGCCCCAGCATTTT. Translation gives CASSPRVQGNQPQHF.

This clonotype is a singleton in its sample. This rearrangement joins TRBV11-1 to TRBJ2-1; TRBD1 aligns across 8 bases. V trimming: 7 bases; J trimming: 0 bases; junction bases outside the gene matches: 14. There are 18 residues in the CDR3. Germline V gives CDR1 SGHAT, CDR2 FQDESV (reference sequence). As DNA, the CDR3 is TGTGCCAGCACCCCTCGCGGACAGGGCAGTGACTCCTACAATGAGCAGTTCTTC. This sequence encodes CASTPRGQGSDSYNEQFF.

The count of this clonotype is one. This chain connects TRBV6-1 to TRBJ2-4; 9 positions agree with TRBD1. The CDR3 sequence is 14 residues long. Germline-derived CDR1 and CDR2 are MNHNS and SASEGT. J gave up 9 bases and V 5 bases, and 8 bases lay outside the gene matches. CDR3 DNA sequence: TGTGCCAGCAGTCGGGACAGGGAGTCGTGCATTCAGTACTTC. This gives the protein CASSRDRESCIQYF.

The table lists this clonotype with many counts. This chain uses TRBV2 with TRBJ1-6; 9 nucleotides match TRBD1. The CDR3 runs to 14 residues. Trimming cost V 7 bases and J 10 bases; bases outside gene matches: 8. CDR1 is SNHLY, CDR2 FYNNEI, per germline. CDR3 in amino acids: CASTGTGTESPLHF. CDR3 bases: TGTGCCAGCACCGGGACAGGGACGGAATCACCCCTCCACTTT.

The chain joins TRBV15 to TRBJ2-7, with a weak D call TRBD1 (5 bases). V was shortened by 3 bases and J by 3 bases, with 15 bases between the two germline ends. CDR3 length: 15 residues. From germline, CDR1 is LNHNV and CDR2 YYDKDF (reference sequence). CDR3 bases: TGTGCCACCAGCAGGACAGACGGCTTCGTCTACGAGCAGTACTTC. This translates into CATSRTDGFVYEQYF.

This clonotype was picked up many times. The rearrangement uses TRBV10-3 and TRBJ1-2, with 9 bases matching TRBD1. CDR1 ENHRY and CDR2 SYGVKD come from the germline V gene. The CDR3 loop spans 13 amino acids. With V trimmed by 10 bases and J by 4 bases, 7 bases remained unmatched. For the CDR3, the DNA is TGTGCCACCACGGACAGGGGTACCTATGGCTACACCTTC. Translation gives CATTDRGTYGYTF.

There are many counts of this clonotype. The V gene is TRBV6-2 or TRBV6-3, the J gene TRBJ2-7; a possible D gene is TRBD1 (5 bases). CDR1 and CDR2 from the germline V gene are MNHEY and SVGEGT. The V and J ends lost 2 bases and 2 bases respectively, with 7 bases between them. CDR3 size: 13 residues. Here the CDR3 reads CASSYARAYEQYF. CDR3 bases: TGTGCCAGCAGTTACGCCAGGGCCTACGAGCAGTACTTC.

This clonotype was picked up many times. The chain uses TRBV28 and TRBJ2-5; 7 bases agree with TRBD1. The ends lost 5 bases at V and 11 bases at J; junction bases unmatched: 11. The germline CDR1 and CDR2 sequences are MDHEN and SYDVKM. CDR3 size: 13 residues. This CDR3 reads CASSPPDRVGQYF. In DNA, the CDR3 is TGTGCCAGCAGTCCTCCAGACAGGGTTGGTCAGTACTTC.

This chain links TRBV4-3 with TRBJ1-1; TRBD1 might be the D (6 bases). The germline V gene has CDR1 LGHNA and CDR2 YSLEER. There are 11 residues in the CDR3. Trimming cost V 3 bases and J 9 bases, with 8 bases left between them. The CDR3 DNA reads as TGCGCCAGCAGCCACAGGGGAAAAGCTTTCTTT. It codes for CASSHRGKAFF.

This clonotype showed up many times. The rearrangement uses TRBV7-2 and TRBJ2-7; D perhaps matches TRBD1 (5 bases). Trimming stripped 1 base from V and 2 bases from J, with 12 bases between. Germline CDR1 is SGHTA and CDR2 is FQGNSA. CDR3 size: 15 residues. CDR3: CASSLGSGLAYEQYF. CDR3 in DNA: TGTGCCAGCAGCTTAGGTTCAGGGCTGGCCTACGAGCAGTACTTC.

This clonotype was picked up many times. This chain joins TRBV28 and TRBJ2-4, with D perhaps matching TRBD1 (5 bases). The V gene lost 5 bases and the J gene lost 15 bases, with 20 bases spanning the gap. The CDR3 totals 13 residues. CDR1 is MDHEN, CDR2 SYDVKM, per germline. In DNA, the CDR3 is TGTGCCAGCAGTGAACGCCCTACAGGAGTTGGGTACTTC. Its protein product is CASSERPTGVGYF.

This clonotype was observed many times. J is TRBJ2-5 and V is TRBV12-5; no clear D gene. This CDR3 region has 15 residues. Germline V CDR1 and CDR2: LGHNT, FRNRAP. Deletions cut 4 bases from V and 5 bases from J, with 17 bases between. CDR3 DNA sequence: TGTGCTAGTGGTTCAACTTTGAACCCCGTGGAGACCCAGTACTTC. As protein: CASGSTLNPVETQYF.

This clonotype was counted ten times or more. This chain joins TRBV7-3 and TRBJ2-7; D uncertain. V was shortened by 5 bases and J by 0 bases, with 11 bases between the two germline ends. The germline V gene encodes CDR1 SGHTA and CDR2 FQGTGA. This CDR3 is 14 amino acids long. In DNA form, the CDR3 reads TGTGCCAGCAGCCCGACGGTGAGCTCCTACGAGCAGTACTTC. Amino acids: CASSPTVSSYEQYF.

This clonotype showed up many times. CDR3 DNA sequence: TGCGCCAGCAGCCAAGCCGGGACGTCGTCCTACGAGCAGTACTTC. It yields the protein CASSQAGTSSYEQYF. This rearrangement joins TRBV4-1 to TRBJ2-7; D may match TRBD1 or TRBD2 (5 bases each). Germline V CDR1 and CDR2: MGHRA, YSYEKL. V was cut by 1 base and J by 1 base, with 11 bases left in between. CDR3 length equals 15 residues.